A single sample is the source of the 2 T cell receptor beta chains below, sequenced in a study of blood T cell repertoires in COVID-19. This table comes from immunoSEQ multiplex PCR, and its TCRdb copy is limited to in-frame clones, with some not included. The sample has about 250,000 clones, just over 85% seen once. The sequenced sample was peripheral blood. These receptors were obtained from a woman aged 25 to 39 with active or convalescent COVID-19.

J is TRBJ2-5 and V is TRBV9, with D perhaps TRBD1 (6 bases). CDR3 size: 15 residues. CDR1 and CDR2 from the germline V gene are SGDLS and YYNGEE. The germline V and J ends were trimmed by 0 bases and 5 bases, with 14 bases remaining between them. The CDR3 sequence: CASSVEGDVWETQYF. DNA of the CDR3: TGTGCCAGCAGCGTAGAGGGGGACGTTTGGGAGACCCAGTACTTC.

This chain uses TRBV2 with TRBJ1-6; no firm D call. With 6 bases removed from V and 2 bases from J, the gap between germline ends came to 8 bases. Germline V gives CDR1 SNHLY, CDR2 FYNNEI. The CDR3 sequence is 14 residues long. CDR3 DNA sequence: TGTGCCAGCAGGCCGGGAACCTATAATTCACCCCTCCACTTT. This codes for CASRPGTYNSPLHF.